The T cell receptor beta chain under discussion was sequenced for a study of blood T cells in healthy people across ages. V lost 2 bases to trimming and J lost 0 bases; unmatched junction nucleotides: 3. Germline V gene lookup returns CDR1 LGHNA and CDR2 YNFKEQ. The CDR3 contains 16 residues. Sample-barcoded 5' priming and a J-beta primer mix drove a second PCR of about 7 to 11 cycles. Every cDNA was tagged by a template-switch adaptor with 12 random nucleotides. One entry per CDR3 protein, called by TCRdb with MiXCR from the 5' RACE reads. The sample lists approximately 2,000,000 distinct CDR3 sequences, around 42% occurring once. A few counts support this clonotype. Each individual donor underwent a draw of about 9.1 milliliters of peripheral blood.

Sequencing input: blood. The receptor's source is a human donor in good health. The genes are TRBV4-2 and TRBJ2-1; 8 bases line up with TRBD2. DNA of the CDR3: TGTGCCAGCAGCCAACTAGCGGGCTACTCCTACAATGAGCAGTTCTTC. This encodes CASSQLAGYSYNEQFF.